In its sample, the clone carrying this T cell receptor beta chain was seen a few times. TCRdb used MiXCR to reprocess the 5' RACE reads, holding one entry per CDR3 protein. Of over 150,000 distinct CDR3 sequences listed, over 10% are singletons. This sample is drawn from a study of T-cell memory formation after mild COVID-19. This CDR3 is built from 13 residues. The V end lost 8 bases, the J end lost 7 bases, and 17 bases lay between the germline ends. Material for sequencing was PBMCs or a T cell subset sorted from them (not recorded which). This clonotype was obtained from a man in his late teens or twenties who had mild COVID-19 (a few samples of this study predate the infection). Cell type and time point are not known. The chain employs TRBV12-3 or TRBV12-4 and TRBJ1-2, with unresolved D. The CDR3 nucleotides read TGTGCCAGCTCACCCCAATTATTAATTGGCTACACCTTC. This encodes CASSPQLLIGYTF.